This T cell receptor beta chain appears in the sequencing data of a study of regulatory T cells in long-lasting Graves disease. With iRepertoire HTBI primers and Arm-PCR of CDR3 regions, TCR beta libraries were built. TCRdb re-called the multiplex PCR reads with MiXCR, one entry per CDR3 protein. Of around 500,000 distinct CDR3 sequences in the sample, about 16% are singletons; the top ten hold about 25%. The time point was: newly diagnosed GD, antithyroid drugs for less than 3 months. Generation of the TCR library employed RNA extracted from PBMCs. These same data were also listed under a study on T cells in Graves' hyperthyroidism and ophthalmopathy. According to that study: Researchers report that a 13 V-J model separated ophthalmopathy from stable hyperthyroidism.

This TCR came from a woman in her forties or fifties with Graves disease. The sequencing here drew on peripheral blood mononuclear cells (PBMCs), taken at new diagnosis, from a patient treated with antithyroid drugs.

In nucleotides, the CDR3 is TGTGCCAGCAGCCCCCGGGACAGGGCCACAGATACGCAGTATTTT. It yields the protein CASSPRDRATDTQYF. V and J are TRBV12-3 or TRBV12-4 and TRBJ2-3, with TRBD1 matching 9 bases. V lost 6 bases, J lost 2 bases, and 6 bases stayed unmatched. The CDR3 has 15 residues.